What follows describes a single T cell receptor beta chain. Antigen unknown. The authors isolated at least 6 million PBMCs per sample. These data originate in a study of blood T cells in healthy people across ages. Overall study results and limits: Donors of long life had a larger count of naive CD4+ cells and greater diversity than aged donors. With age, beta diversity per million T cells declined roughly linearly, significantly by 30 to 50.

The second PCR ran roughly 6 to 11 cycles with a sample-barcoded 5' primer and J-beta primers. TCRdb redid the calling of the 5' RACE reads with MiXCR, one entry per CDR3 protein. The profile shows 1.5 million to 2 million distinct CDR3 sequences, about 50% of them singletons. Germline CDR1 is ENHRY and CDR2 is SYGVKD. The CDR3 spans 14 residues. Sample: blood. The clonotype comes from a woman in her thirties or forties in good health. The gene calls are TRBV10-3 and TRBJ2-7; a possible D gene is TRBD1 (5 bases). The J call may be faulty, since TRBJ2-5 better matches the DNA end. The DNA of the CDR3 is TGTGCCATCAGTACCTCGAGCAGGGAACAGACCCAGTACTTC. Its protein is CAISTSSREQTQYF.